These 5 T cell receptor beta chains share one sample of origin, sequenced in a study of T cells in Graves' hyperthyroidism and ophthalmopathy. Amplified TCR beta CDR3 regions came from RNA transcripts. Carried out on the TCR CDR3, a first-round RT-PCR used the HTBI primer set. TCRdb itself ran the multiplex PCR reads through MiXCR, one entry per CDR3 protein. Among fewer than 550,000 distinct CDR3 sequences, approximately 14% were seen once, and the ten largest hold about 7.7%. What was sequenced was blood. These receptors came from a woman aged 18 to 35 with Graves' hyperthyroidism.

This clonotype was seen ten or more times. V and J are TRBV28 and TRBJ1-2; a weak D match, TRBD1 (5 bases). This CDR3 is 12 amino acids long. Germline CDR1 is MDHEN and CDR2 is SYDVKM. The ends were cut back, 6 bases at V and 4 bases at J, with 9 bases in the middle. CDR3 DNA sequence: TGTGCCAGCAGAAAGGGACCCTATGGCTACACCTTC. This gives the protein CASRKGPYGYTF.

This clonotype has only a few counts. The CDR3 spells CASSFRETSEAQYF. The DNA for the CDR3 is TGTGCCAGCAGCTTCCGGGAGACCTCGGAGGCCCAGTACTTC. V and J are TRBV7-8 and TRBJ2-5; maybe TRBD2 (6 bases). V lost 3 bases to trimming and J lost 9 bases, with 17 bases between them. The germline gives CDR1 SGHVS, CDR2 FQNEAQ. The CDR3 runs to 14 residues.

This clonotype has at least ten counts. The chain combines TRBV5-1 with TRBJ2-7, with a tentative D call TRBD1 (6 bases). CDR3 length equals 12 residues. The V end was cut by 4 bases, the J end by 7 bases, with 12 bases between. Germline CDR1 and CDR2: SGHRS and YFSETQ. DNA for the CDR3: TGCGCCAGCAGCCCGATGCAGGGGGAGCAGTACTTC. Translating gives CASSPMQGEQYF.

At least ten counts were recorded for this clonotype. The V call is TRBV12-3 or TRBV12-4, the J call TRBJ2-7; 11 nucleotides match TRBD2. The CDR3 runs 15 residues. Trimming took 4 bases from V and 2 from J; bases not matched to a gene: 4. Here the CDR3 DNA reads TGTGCCAGCAGTTACGGACTAGCGGGTCCCTACGAGCAGTACTTC. Encoded protein: CASSYGLAGPYEQYF.

This clonotype was seen many times. The chain is built from TRBV30 and TRBJ1-4; possibly TRBD1 for D (6 bases). The CDR3 extends over 13 amino acids. CDR1 is GTSNPN and CDR2 is SVGIG in the germline V gene (reference sequence). The ends were cut back, 7 bases at V and 3 bases at J, with 12 bases in the middle. This CDR3 reads CASPQGPNEKLFF. DNA of the CDR3: TGTGCCTCCCCACAGGGACCTAATGAAAAACTGTTTTTT.